A selection of T cell receptor beta chains follows, all from one sample in a study of early T cells in non-severe SARS-CoV-2 infection. TCRdb reprocessed the 5' RACE reads via MiXCR and lists one record per CDR3 protein. The sample holds around 57,000 distinct CDR3 sequences, 4.5% to 7.5% seen once. The sample in question was whole blood, obtained at baseline. The receptors here all came from an adult who was a healthcare worker with PCR-confirmed SARS-CoV-2 infection or an uninfected control (not recorded which). The CDR3 runs from the conserved cysteine through the conserved F or W. The D gene is left open where the match is weak. A row's size may be missing; if present it is once, few, many or a size class.

D: NA
size: many
J: TRBJ1-2
V: TRBV5-1
CDR3: CASSTGISSGYTF
DNA: TGCGCCAGCAGTACTGGCATATCAAGTGGCTACACCTTC

D: NA
size: NA
J: TRBJ2-2
V: TRBV20-1
CDR3: CSARGGNTGELFF
DNA: TGCAGTGCTAGAGGCGGGAACACCGGGGAGCTGTTTTTT

D: NA
size: many
J: TRBJ1-1
V: TRBV20-1
CDR3: CSASRGGRSAEAFF
DNA: TGCAGTGCTAGTCGCGGGGGGCGGTCAGCTGAAGCTTTCTTT

D: TRBD2
size: many
J: TRBJ2-7
V: TRBV5-1
CDR3: CASSTAGERLYEQYF
DNA: TGCGCCAGCAGCACGGCGGGGGAGAGACTCTACGAGCAGTACTTC

D: NA
size: many
J: TRBJ2-1
V: TRBV20-1
CDR3: CSASEEGGSYNEQFF
DNA: TGCAGTGCTAGCGAGGAAGGAGGGTCCTACAATGAGCAGTTCTTC

D: NA
size: many
J: TRBJ1-5
V: TRBV6-1
CDR3: CASREAGRGQPQHF
DNA: TGTGCCAGCAGGGAGGCAGGACGAGGTCAGCCCCAGCATTTT

D: TRBD1
size: NA
J: TRBJ1-5
V: TRBV7-9
CDR3: CASSFYRGNSNQPQHF
DNA: TGTGCCAGCAGCTTCTACAGGGGAAATAGCAATCAGCCCCAGCATTTT

D: TRBD2
size: NA
J: TRBJ2-3
V: TRBV18
CDR3: CASSPSSGRQDTQYF
DNA: TGTGCCAGCTCACCTTCTAGCGGGAGGCAGGATACGCAGTATTTT

D: TRBD1
size: once
J: TRBJ2-3
V: TRBV5-1
CDR3: CASSYRTGSTDTQYF
DNA: TGCGCCAGCAGTTATAGGACAGGAAGCACAGATACGCAGTATTTT

D: NA
size: many
J: TRBJ2-7
V: TRBV30
CDR3: CAWSVSASGTHSYEQYF
DNA: TGTGCCTGGAGTGTCTCGGCCAGTGGGACACACTCCTACGAGCAGTACTTC

D: NA
size: many
J: TRBJ2-2
V: TRBV11-2
CDR3: CASSLTFHSTNTGELFF
DNA: TGTGCCAGCAGCTTAACCTTCCACAGTACGAACACCGGGGAGCTGTTTTTT

D: TRBD2
size: NA
J: TRBJ2-3
V: TRBV7-8
CDR3: CASRGLGLAGGGTQYF
DNA: TGTGCCAGCAGGGGGTTAGGACTAGCGGGAGGTGGTACGCAGTATTTT

D: TRBD1
size: few
J: TRBJ1-1
V: TRBV5-8
CDR3: CASSLYRGLNTEAFF
DNA: TGTGCCAGCAGCTTATACAGGGGGCTAAACACTGAAGCTTTCTTT

D: TRBD2
size: NA
J: TRBJ2-1
V: TRBV19
CDR3: CASSIQREAYNEQFF
DNA: TGTGCCAGTAGTATCCAGCGGGAGGCCTACAATGAGCAGTTCTTC

D: NA
size: many
J: TRBJ2-6
V: TRBV19
CDR3: CASSIRQGTAGANVLTF
DNA: TGTGCCAGTAGTATACGGCAGGGAACAGCTGGGGCCAACGTCCTGACTTTC

D: TRBD2
size: many
J: TRBJ2-1
V: TRBV28
CDR3: CASSSVAGGSYNEQFF
DNA: TGTGCCAGCAGTTCCGTAGCGGGAGGTTCCTACAATGAACAGTTCTTC

D: TRBD2
size: many
J: TRBJ2-1
V: TRBV6-2/TRBV6-3
CDR3: CASTLAGRNPYNEQFF
DNA: TGTGCCAGCACCCTAGCGGGCCGAAACCCCTACAATGAGCAGTTCTTC

D: NA
size: many
J: TRBJ1-2
V: TRBV28
CDR3: CASTLPEQGHYGYTF
DNA: TGTGCCAGCACCCTCCCGGAGCAGGGCCACTATGGCTACACCTTC

D: NA
size: few
J: TRBJ2-3
V: TRBV20-1
CDR3: CSARPGLSTDTQYF
DNA: TGCAGTGCTCGACCGGGACTTAGCACAGATACGCAGTATTTT

D: NA
size: many
J: TRBJ2-1
V: TRBV20-1
CDR3: CSARPGEFGDEQFF
DNA: TGCAGTGCTCGCCCCGGGGAGTTTGGAGATGAGCAGTTCTTC

D: NA
size: few
J: TRBJ2-1
V: TRBV7-9
CDR3: CASTKTSDPRNEQFF
DNA: TGTGCCAGCACCAAGACTAGTGATCCGCGCAATGAGCAGTTCTTC

D: NA
size: many
J: TRBJ1-1
V: TRBV10-3
CDR3: CAISPEGGAKTEAFF
DNA: TGTGCCATCAGTCCCGAGGGGGGGGCGAAAACTGAAGCTTTCTTT

D: NA
size: many
J: TRBJ2-1
V: TRBV7-6
CDR3: CASSSAGLTYNEQFF
DNA: TGTGCCAGCAGCTCCGCGGGACTGACCTACAATGAGCAGTTCTTC

D: TRBD1
size: many
J: TRBJ2-7
V: TRBV29-1
CDR3: CSVQLGQGSYEQYF
DNA: TGCAGCGTTCAACTCGGACAGGGTTCCTACGAGCAGTACTTC

D: TRBD2
size: many
J: TRBJ2-1
V: TRBV2
CDR3: CASSAGTSGGYEQFF
DNA: TGTGCCAGCTCCGCGGGGACTAGCGGGGGTTATGAGCAGTTCTTC

D: NA
size: few
J: TRBJ2-7
V: TRBV11-2
CDR3: CASSSQGSNLGNEQYF
DNA: TGTGCCAGCAGTTCCCAAGGATCAAATCTAGGGAACGAGCAGTACTTC

D: NA
size: NA
J: TRBJ2-7
V: TRBV6-5
CDR3: CASSYSTFYEQYF
DNA: TGTGCCAGCAGTTACTCGACGTTCTACGAGCAGTACTTC

D: NA
size: many
J: TRBJ1-4
V: TRBV20-1
CDR3: CSASLGWSGEKLFF
DNA: TGCAGTGCGAGTTTGGGATGGAGTGGTGAAAAACTGTTTTTT

D: NA
size: many
J: TRBJ1-6
V: TRBV20-1
CDR3: CSARATRNNSPLHF
DNA: TGCAGTGCTAGAGCGACCCGGAATAATTCACCCCTCCACTTT

D: NA
size: many
J: TRBJ1-1
V: TRBV13
CDR3: CASSLALKAHEAFF
DNA: TGTGCCAGCAGCCTGGCCTTAAAAGCCCATGAAGCTTTCTTT

D: TRBD1
size: many
J: TRBJ1-4
V: TRBV12-3/TRBV12-4
CDR3: CASSISGGTNEKLFF
DNA: TGTGCCAGCAGCATCTCAGGGGGCACTAATGAAAAACTGTTTTTT

D: NA
size: NA
J: TRBJ2-7
V: TRBV11-2
CDR3: CASSLGQSTYEQYF
DNA: TGTGCCAGCAGCTTAGGACAGAGCACCTACGAGCAGTACTTC

D: TRBD1
size: NA
J: TRBJ1-3
V: TRBV28
CDR3: CASSTSAAGGTGNTIYF
DNA: TGTGCCAGCAGTACATCGGCGGCAGGGGGCACTGGAAACACCATATATTTT

D: NA
size: NA
J: TRBJ2-7
V: TRBV28
CDR3: CASRARFNEQYF
DNA: TGTGCCAGCAGGGCCCGGTTTAACGAGCAGTACTTC

D: NA
size: many
J: TRBJ2-5
V: TRBV5-1
CDR3: CASSLRRGSNNGQETQYF
DNA: TGCGCCAGCAGCTTGAGACGTGGGAGTAATAATGGGCAAGAGACCCAGTACTTC

D: TRBD2
size: many
J: TRBJ2-1
V: TRBV7-9
CDR3: CASSGGRSEQFF
DNA: TGTGCCAGCTCGGGGGGGAGGAGTGAGCAGTTCTTC

D: NA
size: few
J: TRBJ1-2
V: TRBV24-1
CDR3: CATSDRSAYGYTF
DNA: TGTGCCACCAGTGACAGAAGTGCCTATGGCTACACCTTC

D: NA
size: many
J: TRBJ2-5
V: TRBV29-1
CDR3: CSVDSVPGTQYF
DNA: TGCAGCGTTGATTCGGTCCCCGGGACCCAGTACTTC

D: TRBD1
size: many
J: TRBJ2-5
V: TRBV28
CDR3: CASRGQGGSETQYF
DNA: TGTGCCAGCAGGGGACAGGGCGGTTCAGAGACCCAGTACTTC

D: TRBD1
size: NA
J: TRBJ2-2
V: TRBV29-1
CDR3: CSVGQTNTGELFF
DNA: TGCAGCGTGGGACAGACCAACACCGGGGAGCTGTTTTTT

D: TRBD2
size: many
J: TRBJ2-7
V: TRBV28
CDR3: CASRSGTSDYEQYF
DNA: TGTGCCAGCAGATCCGGGACTAGTGACTACGAGCAGTACTTC

D: TRBD2
size: many
J: TRBJ2-3
V: TRBV4-1
CDR3: CASSQAGGPYTDTQYF
DNA: TGCGCCAGCAGCCAGGCGGGAGGGCCTTACACAGATACGCAGTATTTT

D: NA
size: few
J: TRBJ1-1
V: TRBV28
CDR3: CASSPLSTEAFF
DNA: TGTGCCAGCAGCCCCCTGTCCACTGAAGCTTTCTTT

D: NA
size: many
J: TRBJ2-5
V: TRBV28
CDR3: CASSPSGEETQYF
DNA: TGTGCCAGCAGCCCCTCTGGGGAAGAGACCCAGTACTTC

D: TRBD1
size: many
J: TRBJ1-2
V: TRBV24-1
CDR3: CATSDARTGPYGYTF
DNA: TGTGCCACCAGTGATGCCCGGACAGGGCCCTATGGCTACACCTTC

D: NA
size: NA
J: TRBJ2-7
V: TRBV19
CDR3: CASSSRTNYEQYF
DNA: TGTGCCAGTAGTTCGCGGACCAACTACGAGCAGTACTTC

D: TRBD2
size: few
J: TRBJ2-1
V: TRBV3-1
CDR3: CASSFSGGYNEQFF
DNA: TGTGCCAGCAGCTTCAGCGGGGGGTACAATGAGCAGTTCTTC

D: NA
size: NA
J: TRBJ1-1
V: TRBV29-1
CDR3: CSVEDLQFIEAFF
DNA: TGCAGCGTTGAAGATCTGCAGTTCATTGAAGCTTTCTTT

D: NA
size: NA
J: TRBJ2-6
V: TRBV18
CDR3: CASSPDSGGANVLTF
DNA: TGTGCCAGCTCACCAGACAGCGGCGGGGCCAACGTCCTGACTTTC

D: NA
size: many
J: TRBJ1-5
V: TRBV20-1
CDR3: CSSVASNQPQHF
DNA: TGCAGTTCTGTCGCGAGCAATCAGCCCCAGCATTTT